This section outlines one T cell receptor (beta chain) sequence together with its context. The target antigen is unknown. Trimming cost V 5 bases and J 2 bases, with 12 bases left between them. CDR1 SGHAT and CDR2 FQNNGV come from the germline V gene. The length of the CDR3 is 14 residues. Profiled with immunoSEQ multiplex PCR; TCRdb holds only in-frame clones, not every one. The sample records 25,000 to 30,000 clones, approximately 90% being singletons. This sample is drawn from a study of T cell clonotyping in hematopoietic cell transplantation. Study-wide results and limits: After transplant, recipient diversity fell while pathologically expanded clonotypes grew through day 180. At the given depth, recipient repertoires were over 95% de novo clonotypes.

Recipient blood drawn about 28 days pretransplant and days 30, 100, 180 after. This rearrangement joins TRBV11-2 to TRBJ2-5, with TRBD1 as a possible D gene (6 bases). The sequence derives from a female patient aged 50-60 years who had an allogeneic stem cell transplant from a related donor, so the T cells may come from the graft donor. Some clones in this sample may be carry-over from other donors' samples. Sequencing was performed on PBMCs, taken 100 days after allogeneic stem cell transplant. CDR3 bases: TGTGCCAGCAGCCCTGGACAGCTACAAGAGACCCAGTACTTC. It is translated as CASSPGQLQETQYF.